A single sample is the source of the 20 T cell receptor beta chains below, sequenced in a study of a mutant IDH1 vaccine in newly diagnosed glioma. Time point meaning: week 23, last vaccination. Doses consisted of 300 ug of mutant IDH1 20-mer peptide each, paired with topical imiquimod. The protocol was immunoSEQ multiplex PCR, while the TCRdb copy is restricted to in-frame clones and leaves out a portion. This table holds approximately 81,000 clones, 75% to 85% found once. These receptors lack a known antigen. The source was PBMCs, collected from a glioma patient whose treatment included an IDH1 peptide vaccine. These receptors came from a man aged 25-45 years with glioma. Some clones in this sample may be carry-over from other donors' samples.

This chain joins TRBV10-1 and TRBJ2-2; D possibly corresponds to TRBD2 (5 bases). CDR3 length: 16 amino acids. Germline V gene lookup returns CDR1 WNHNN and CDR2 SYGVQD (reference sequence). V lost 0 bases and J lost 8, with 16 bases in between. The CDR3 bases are TGCGCCAGCAGTGAGTCAAGCGGAGACCCTCGGGGGGAGCTGTTTTTT. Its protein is CASSESSGDPRGELFF.

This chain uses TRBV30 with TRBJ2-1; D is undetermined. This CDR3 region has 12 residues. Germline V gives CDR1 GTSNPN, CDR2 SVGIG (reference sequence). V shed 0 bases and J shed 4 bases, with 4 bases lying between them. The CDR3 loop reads CAWSVGYNEQFF. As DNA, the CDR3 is TGTGCCTGGAGTGTGGGGTACAATGAGCAGTTCTTC.

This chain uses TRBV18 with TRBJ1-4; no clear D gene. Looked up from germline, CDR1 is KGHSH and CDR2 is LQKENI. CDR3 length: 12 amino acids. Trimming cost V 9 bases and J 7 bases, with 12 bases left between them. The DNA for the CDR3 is TGTGCCAGTGCCGGGCTGTTTGAAAAACTGTTTTTT. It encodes CASAGLFEKLFF.

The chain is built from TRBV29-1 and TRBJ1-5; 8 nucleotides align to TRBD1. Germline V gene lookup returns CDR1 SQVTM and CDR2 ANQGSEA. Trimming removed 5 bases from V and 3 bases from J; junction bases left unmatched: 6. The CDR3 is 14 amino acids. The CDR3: CSVTTGGANQPQHF. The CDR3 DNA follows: TGCAGCGTTACAACAGGGGGTGCCAATCAGCCCCAGCATTTT.

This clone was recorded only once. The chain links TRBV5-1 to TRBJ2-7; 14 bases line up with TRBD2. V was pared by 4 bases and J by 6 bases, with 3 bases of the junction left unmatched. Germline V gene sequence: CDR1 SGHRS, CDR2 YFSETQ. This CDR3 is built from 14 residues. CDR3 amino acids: CASSPTSGRVEQYF. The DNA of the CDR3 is TGCGCCAGCAGCCCGACTAGCGGGAGGGTCGAGCAGTACTTC. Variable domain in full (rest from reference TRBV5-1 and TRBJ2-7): KAGVTQTPRYLIKTRGQQVTLSCSPISGHRSVSWYQQTPGQGLQFLFEYFSETQRNKGNFPGRFSGRQFSNSRSEMNVSTLELGDSALYLCASSPTSGRVEQYFGPGTRLTVT.

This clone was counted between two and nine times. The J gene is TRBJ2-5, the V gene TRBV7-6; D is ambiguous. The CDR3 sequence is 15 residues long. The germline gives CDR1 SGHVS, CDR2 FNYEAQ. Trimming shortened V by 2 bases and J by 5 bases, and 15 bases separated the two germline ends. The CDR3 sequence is CASSLSPRQVETQYF. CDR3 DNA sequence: TGTGCCAGCAGCTTAAGTCCGCGGCAAGTGGAGACCCAGTACTTC.

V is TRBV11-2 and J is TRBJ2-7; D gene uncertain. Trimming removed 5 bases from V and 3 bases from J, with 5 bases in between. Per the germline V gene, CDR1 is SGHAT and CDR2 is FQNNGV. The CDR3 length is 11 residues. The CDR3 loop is CASSSLYEQYF. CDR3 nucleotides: TGTGCCAGCAGCAGTCTCTACGAGCAGTACTTC.

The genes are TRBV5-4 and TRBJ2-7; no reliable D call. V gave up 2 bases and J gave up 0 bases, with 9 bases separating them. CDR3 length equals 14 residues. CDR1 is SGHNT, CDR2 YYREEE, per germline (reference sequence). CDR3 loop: CASSLERSSYEQYF. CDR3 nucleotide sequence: TGTGCCAGCAGCTTAGAAAGGTCCTCCTACGAGCAGTACTTC.

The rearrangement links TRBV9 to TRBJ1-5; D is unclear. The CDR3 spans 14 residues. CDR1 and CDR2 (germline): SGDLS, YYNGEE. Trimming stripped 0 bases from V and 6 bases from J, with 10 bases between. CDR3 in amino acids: CASSVDPGSQPQHF. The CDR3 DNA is TGTGCCAGCAGCGTAGACCCAGGCTCTCAGCCCCAGCATTTT.

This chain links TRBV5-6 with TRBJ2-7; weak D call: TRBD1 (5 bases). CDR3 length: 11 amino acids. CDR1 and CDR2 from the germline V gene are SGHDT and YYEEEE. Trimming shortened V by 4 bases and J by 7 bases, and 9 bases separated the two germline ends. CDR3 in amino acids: CASSQQGEQYF. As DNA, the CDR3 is TGTGCCAGCAGCCAGCAGGGTGAGCAGTACTTC.

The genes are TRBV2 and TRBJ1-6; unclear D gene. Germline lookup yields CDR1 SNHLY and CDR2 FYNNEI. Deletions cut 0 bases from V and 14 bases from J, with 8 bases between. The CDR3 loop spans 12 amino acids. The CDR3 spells CASSEAKYALHF. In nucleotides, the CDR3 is TGTGCCAGCAGTGAAGCTAAGTACGCCCTCCACTTT.

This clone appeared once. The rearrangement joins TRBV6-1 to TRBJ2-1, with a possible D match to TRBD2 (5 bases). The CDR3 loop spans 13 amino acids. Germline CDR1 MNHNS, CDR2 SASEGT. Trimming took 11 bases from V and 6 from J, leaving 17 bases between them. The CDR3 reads CAAPKEAGNEQFF. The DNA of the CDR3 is TGTGCCGCCCCTAAGGAGGCTGGCAATGAGCAGTTCTTC.

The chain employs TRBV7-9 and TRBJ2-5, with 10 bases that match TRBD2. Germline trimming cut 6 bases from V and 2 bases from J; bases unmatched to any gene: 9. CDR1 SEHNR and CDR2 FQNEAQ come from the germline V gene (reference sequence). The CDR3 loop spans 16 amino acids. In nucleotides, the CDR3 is TGTGCCAGCAGTAGAGCGGTACTAGCGGGACAAGAGACCCAGTACTTC. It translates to CASSRAVLAGQETQYF.

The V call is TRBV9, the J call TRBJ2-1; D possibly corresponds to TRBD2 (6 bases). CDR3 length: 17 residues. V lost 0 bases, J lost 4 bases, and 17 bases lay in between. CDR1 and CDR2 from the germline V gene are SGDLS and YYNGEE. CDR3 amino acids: CASSVEESGALYNEQFF. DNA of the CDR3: TGTGCCAGCAGCGTAGAAGAGTCGGGAGCCTTATACAATGAGCAGTTCTTC. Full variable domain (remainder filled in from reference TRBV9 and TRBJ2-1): DSGVTQTPKHLITATGQRVTLRCSPRSGDLSVYWYQQSLDQGLQFLIQYYNGEERAKGNILERFSAQQFPDLHSELNLSSLELGDSALYFCASSVEESGALYNEQFFGPGTRLTVL.

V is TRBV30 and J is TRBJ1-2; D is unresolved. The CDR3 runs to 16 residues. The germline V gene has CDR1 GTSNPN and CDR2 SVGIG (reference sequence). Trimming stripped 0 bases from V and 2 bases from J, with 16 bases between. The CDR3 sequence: CAWSVGMAYLNYGYTF. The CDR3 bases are TGTGCCTGGAGTGTAGGGATGGCGTACCTCAACTATGGCTACACCTTC.

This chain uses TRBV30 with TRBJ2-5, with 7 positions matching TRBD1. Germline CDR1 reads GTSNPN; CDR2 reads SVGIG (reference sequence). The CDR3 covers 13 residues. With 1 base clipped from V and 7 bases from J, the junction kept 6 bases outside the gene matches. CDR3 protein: CAWSGTGLGTQYF. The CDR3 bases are TGTGCCTGGAGTGGGACAGGCTTGGGGACCCAGTACTTC. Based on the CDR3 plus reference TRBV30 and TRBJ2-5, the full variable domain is SQTIHQWPATLVQPVGSPLSLECTVEGTSNPNLYWYRQAAGRGLQLLFYSVGIGQISSEVPQNLSASRPQDRQFILSSKKLLLSDSGFYLCAWSGTGLGTQYFGPGTRLLVL.

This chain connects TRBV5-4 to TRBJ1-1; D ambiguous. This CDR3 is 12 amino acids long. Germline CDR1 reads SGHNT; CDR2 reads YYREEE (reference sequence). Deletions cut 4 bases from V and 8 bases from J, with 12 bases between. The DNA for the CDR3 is TGTGCCAGCAGCGACCTGGACGGGGAAGCTTTCTTT. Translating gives CASSDLDGEAFF.

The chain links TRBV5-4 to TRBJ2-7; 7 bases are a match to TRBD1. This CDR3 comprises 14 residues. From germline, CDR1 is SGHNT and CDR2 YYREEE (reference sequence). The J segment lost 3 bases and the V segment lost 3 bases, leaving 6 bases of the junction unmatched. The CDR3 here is CASSSNRGSYEQYF. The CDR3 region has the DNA TGTGCCAGCAGCTCTAACAGGGGTAGCTACGAGCAGTACTTC.

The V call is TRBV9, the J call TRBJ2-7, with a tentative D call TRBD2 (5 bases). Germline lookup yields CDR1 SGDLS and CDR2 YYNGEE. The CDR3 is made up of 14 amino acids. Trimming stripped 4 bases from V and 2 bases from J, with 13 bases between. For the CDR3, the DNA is TGTGCCAGCAGCTCATCTGCGACTACCTACGAGCAGTACTTC. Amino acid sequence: CASSSSATTYEQYF.

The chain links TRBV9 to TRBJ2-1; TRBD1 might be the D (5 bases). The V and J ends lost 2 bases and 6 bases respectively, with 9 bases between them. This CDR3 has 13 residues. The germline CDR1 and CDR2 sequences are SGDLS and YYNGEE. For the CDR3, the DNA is TGTGCCAGCAGCGTGGGGCAGGTCAATGAGCAGTTCTTC. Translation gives CASSVGQVNEQFF.